This T cell receptor beta chain was found in a study of somatic mutations in cytotoxic T cells in rheumatoid arthritis. Source study methods: Patient CD8+ clones bigger than 1% seldom lined up with published virus-specific TCRB sequences. Sequencing was performed with immunoSEQ multiplex PCR; in TCRdb, only in-frame clones are kept and a portion is missing. Clone size and the V and J calls come from that table; the DNA yielded D and trimming. There are about 14,000 clones in the sample; roughly 87% occur only once, and 29% lies in the top ten. The CDR3 extends over 15 amino acids. V was trimmed by 0 bases and J by 7 bases, leaving 15 bases between them. Germline CDR1 is LGHNA and CDR2 is YNFKEQ.

The chain uses TRBV4-2 and TRBJ1-2; possibly TRBD1 for D (6 bases). The clonotype originates from an adult with rheumatoid arthritis. Source material: CD8+ T cells sorted from blood. The CDR3 loop reads CASSQDALSGAGYTF. DNA of the CDR3: TGTGCCAGCAGCCAAGATGCCTTATCAGGGGCTGGCTACACCTTC.